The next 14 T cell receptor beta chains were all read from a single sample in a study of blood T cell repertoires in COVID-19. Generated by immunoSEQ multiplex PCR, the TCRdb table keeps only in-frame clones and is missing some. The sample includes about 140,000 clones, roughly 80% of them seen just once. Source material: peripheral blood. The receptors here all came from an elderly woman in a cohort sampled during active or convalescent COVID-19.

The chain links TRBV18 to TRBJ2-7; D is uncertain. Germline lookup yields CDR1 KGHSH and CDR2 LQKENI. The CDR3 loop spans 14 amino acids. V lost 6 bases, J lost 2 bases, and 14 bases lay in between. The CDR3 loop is CASSQRGVTYEQYV. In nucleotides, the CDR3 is TGTGCCAGCTCCCAAAGAGGAGTAACCTACGAGCAGTACGTC.

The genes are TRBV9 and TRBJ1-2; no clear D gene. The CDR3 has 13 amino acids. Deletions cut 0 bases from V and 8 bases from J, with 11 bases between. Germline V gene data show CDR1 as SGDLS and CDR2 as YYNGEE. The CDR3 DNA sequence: TGTGCCAGCAGCGTAGCTTCTAGAGGCGGCTACACCTTC. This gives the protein CASSVASRGGYTF.

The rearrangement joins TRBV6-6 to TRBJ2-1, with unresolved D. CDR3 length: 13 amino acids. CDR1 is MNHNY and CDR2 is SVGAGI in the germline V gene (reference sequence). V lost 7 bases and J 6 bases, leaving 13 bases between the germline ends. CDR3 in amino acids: CASNSILSNEQFF. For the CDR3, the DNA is TGTGCCAGCAATAGTATTCTGTCCAATGAGCAGTTCTTC.

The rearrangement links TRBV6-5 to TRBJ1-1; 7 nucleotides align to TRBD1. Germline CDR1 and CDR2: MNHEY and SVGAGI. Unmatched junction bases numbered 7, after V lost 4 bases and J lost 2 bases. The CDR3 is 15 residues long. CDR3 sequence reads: CASSSPIGGNTEAFF. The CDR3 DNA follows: TGTGCCAGCAGTTCCCCGATAGGGGGCAACACTGAAGCTTTCTTT.

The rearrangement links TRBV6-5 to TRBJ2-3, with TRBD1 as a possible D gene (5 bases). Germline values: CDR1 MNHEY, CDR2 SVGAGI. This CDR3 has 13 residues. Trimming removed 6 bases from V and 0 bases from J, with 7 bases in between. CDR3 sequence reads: CASRRQSTDTQYF. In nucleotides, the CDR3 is TGTGCCAGCAGAAGACAGAGCACAGATACGCAGTATTTT.

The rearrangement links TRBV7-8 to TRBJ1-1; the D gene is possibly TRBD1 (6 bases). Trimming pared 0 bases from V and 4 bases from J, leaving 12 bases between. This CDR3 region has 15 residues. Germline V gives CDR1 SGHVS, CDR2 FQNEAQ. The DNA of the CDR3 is TGTGCCAGCAGCTTAGCGCAGGGGTTGGTCACTGAAGCTTTCTTT. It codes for CASSLAQGLVTEAFF.

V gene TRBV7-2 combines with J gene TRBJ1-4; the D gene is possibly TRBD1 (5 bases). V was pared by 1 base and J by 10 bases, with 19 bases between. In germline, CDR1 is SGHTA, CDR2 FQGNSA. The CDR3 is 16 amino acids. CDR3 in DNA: TGTGCCAGCAGCTTAGGAGTGACGGACGGAAGGGGAAAACTGTTTTTT. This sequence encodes CASSLGVTDGRGKLFF.

The CDR3 loop reads CASRVDSTHEQFF. CDR3 sequence (DNA): TGTGCCAGCAGAGTAGACAGTACACATGAGCAGTTCTTC. This chain joins TRBV6-5 and TRBJ2-1, with D possibly matching TRBD1 (5 bases). This CDR3 region has 13 residues. Trimming stripped 6 bases from V and 8 bases from J, with 14 bases between. CDR1 is MNHEY and CDR2 is SVGAGI in the germline V gene.

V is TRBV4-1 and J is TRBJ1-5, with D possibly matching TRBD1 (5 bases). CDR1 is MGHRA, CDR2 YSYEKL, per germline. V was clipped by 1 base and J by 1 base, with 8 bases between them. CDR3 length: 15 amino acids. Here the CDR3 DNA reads TGCGCCAGCAGCCAAGTGAGACAGAGCAATCAGCCCCAGCATTTT. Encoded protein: CASSQVRQSNQPQHF.

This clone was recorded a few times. The CDR3 nucleotides are TGTGCCAGCAGCTTAGCGGAGTCCCAGCCCCAGCATTTT. Its protein is CASSLAESQPQHF. The V gene is TRBV7-9, the J gene TRBJ1-5; D ambiguous. The CDR3 has 13 amino acids. Trimming removed 0 bases from V and 7 bases from J, with 7 bases in between. Germline V CDR1 and CDR2: SEHNR, FQNEAQ (reference sequence).

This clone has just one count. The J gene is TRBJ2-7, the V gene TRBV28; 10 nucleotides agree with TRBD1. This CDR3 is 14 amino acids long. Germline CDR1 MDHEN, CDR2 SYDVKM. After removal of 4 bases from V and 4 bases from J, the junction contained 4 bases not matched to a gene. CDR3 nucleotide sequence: TGTGCCAGCAGTTCCGGGACAGGGGTGTACGAGCAGTACGTC. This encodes CASSSGTGVYEQYV.

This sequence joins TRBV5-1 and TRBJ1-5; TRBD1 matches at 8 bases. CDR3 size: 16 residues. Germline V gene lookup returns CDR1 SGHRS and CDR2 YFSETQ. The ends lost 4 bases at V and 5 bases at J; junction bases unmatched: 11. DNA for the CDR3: TGCGCCAGCAGCCCTCGCCCAGGGGGCGGCGATCAGCCCCAGCATTTT. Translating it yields CASSPRPGGGDQPQHF. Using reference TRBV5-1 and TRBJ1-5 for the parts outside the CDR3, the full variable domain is KAGVTQTPRYLIKTRGQQVTLSCSPISGHRSVSWYQQTPGQGLQFLFEYFSETQRNKGNFPGRFSGRQFSNSRSEMNVSTLELGDSALYLCASSPRPGGGDQPQHFGDGTRLSIL.

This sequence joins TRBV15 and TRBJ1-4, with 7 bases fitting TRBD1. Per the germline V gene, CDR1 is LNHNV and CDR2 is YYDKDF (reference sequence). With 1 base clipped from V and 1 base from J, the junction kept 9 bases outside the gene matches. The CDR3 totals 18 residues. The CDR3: CATSRANTYRGTNEKLFF. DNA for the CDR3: TGTGCCACCAGCAGAGCGAATACTTACAGGGGAACTAATGAAAAACTGTTTTTT.

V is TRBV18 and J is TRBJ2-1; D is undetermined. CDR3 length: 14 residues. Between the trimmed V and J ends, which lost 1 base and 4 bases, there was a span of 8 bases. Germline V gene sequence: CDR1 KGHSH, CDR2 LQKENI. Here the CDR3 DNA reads TGTGCCAGCTCACCACGAGAACTTTACAATGAGCAGTTCTTC. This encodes CASSPRELYNEQFF. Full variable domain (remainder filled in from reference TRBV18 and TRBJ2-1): NAGVMQNPRHLVRRRGQEARLRCSPMKGHSHVYWYRQLPEEGLKFMVYLQKENIIDESGMPKERFSAEFPKEGPSILRIQQVVRGDSAAYFCASSPRELYNEQFFGPGTRLTVL.